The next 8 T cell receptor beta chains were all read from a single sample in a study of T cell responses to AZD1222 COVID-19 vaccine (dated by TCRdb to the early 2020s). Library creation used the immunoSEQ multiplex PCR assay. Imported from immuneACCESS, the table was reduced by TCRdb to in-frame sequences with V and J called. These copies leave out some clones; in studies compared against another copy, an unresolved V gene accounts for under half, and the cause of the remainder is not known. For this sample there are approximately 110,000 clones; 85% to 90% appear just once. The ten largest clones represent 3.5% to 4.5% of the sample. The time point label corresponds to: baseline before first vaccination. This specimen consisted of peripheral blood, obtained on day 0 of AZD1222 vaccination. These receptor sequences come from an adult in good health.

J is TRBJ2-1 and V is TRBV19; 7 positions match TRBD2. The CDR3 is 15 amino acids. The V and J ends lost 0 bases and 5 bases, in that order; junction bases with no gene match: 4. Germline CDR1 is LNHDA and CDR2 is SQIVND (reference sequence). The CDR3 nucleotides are TGTGCCAGTAGTATAGACGGGGGGTCGGACAATGAGCAGTTCTTC. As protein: CASSIDGGSDNEQFF.

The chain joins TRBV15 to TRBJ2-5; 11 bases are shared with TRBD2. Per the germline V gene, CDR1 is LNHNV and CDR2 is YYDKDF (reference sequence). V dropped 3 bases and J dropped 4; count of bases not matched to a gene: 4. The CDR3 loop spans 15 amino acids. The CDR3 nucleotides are TGTGCCACCAGCAGGCTAGCGGGAGGTAGAGAGACCCAGTACTTC. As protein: CATSRLAGGRETQYF.

The CDR3 loop is CASSPGDGPFF. For the CDR3, the DNA is TGTGCCAGCAGCCCGGGAGATGGACCTTTCTTT. The chain employs TRBV6-2 or TRBV6-3 and TRBJ1-1, with no clear D. V lost 6 bases to trimming and J lost 12 bases, with 14 bases between them. There are 11 residues in the CDR3. CDR1 is MNHEY and CDR2 is SVGEGT in the germline V gene.

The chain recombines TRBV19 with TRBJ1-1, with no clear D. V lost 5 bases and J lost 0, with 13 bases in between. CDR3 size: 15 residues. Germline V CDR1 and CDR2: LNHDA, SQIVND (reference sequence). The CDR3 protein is CASSWFGGMNTEAFF. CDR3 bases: TGTGCCAGTAGTTGGTTTGGAGGGATGAACACTGAAGCTTTCTTT.

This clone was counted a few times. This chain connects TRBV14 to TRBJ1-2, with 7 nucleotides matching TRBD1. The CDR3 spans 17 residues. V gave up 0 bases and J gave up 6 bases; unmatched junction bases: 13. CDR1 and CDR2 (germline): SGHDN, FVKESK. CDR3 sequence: CASSQDQDRHRGHGYTF. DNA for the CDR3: TGTGCCAGCAGCCAAGATCAAGACAGGCACAGGGGCCATGGCTACACCTTC. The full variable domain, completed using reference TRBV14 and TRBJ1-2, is EAGVTQFPSHSVIEKGQTVTLRCDPISGHDNLYWYRRVMGKEIKFLLHFVKESKQDESGMPNNRFLAERTGGTYSTLKVQPAELEDSGVYFCASSQDQDRHRGHGYTFGSGTRLTVV.

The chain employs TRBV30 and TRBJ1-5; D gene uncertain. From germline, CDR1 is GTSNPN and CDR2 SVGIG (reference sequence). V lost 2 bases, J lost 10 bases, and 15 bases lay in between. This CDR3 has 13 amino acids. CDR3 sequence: CAWSYEPFGPQHF. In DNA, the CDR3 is TGTGCCTGGAGTTACGAACCATTCGGCCCCCAGCATTTT.

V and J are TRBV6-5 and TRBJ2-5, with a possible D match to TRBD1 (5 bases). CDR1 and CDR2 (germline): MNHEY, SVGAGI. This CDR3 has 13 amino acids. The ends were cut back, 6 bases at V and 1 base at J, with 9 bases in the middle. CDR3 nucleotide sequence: TGTGCCAGCAGCCAGGGTCTCCAAGAGACCCAGTACTTC. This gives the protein CASSQGLQETQYF.

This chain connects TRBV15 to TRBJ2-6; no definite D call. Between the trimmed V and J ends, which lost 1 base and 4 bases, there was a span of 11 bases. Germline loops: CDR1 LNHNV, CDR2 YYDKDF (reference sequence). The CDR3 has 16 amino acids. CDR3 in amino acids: CATSRARVSGANVLTF. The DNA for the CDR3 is TGTGCCACCAGCAGAGCTAGGGTGTCAGGGGCCAACGTCCTGACTTTC.